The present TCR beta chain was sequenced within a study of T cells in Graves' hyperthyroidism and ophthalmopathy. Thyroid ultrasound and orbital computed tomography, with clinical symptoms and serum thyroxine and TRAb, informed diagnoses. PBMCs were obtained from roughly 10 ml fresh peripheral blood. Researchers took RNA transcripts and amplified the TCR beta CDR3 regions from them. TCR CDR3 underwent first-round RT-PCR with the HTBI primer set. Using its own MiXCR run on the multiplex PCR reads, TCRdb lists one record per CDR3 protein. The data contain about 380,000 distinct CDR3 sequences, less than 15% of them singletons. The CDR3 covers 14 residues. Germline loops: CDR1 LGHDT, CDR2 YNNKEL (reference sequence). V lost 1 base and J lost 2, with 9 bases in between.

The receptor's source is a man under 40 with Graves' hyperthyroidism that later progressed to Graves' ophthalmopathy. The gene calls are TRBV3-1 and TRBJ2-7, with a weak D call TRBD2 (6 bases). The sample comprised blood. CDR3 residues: CASSQVGRPYEQYF. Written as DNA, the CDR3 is TGTGCCAGCAGCCAAGTGGGGAGGCCCTACGAGCAGTACTTC.